The next 16 T cell receptor beta chains were all read from a single sample in a study of CD8 T cells in Susac syndrome. Reverse transcription of roughly 0.5 to 1 ug RNA was performed with random hexamers. TCRdb analysed the immunoSEQ multiplex PCR reads with MiXCR anew, one entry per CDR3 protein. The sample holds more than 120,000 distinct CDR3 sequences; approximately 94% are singletons and the top ten take more than 0.065%. Sequenced material: CD4+ T cells from PBMCs. Every receptor here comes from a human donor in good health.

The rearrangement joins TRBV20-1 to TRBJ2-1; D may be TRBD2 (5 bases). Trimming stripped 0 bases from V and 2 bases from J, with 14 bases between. This CDR3 spans 16 amino acids. The germline V gene has CDR1 DFQATT and CDR2 SNEGSKA (reference sequence). The CDR3 protein is CSARDLGSAAYNEQFF. CDR3 DNA: TGCAGTGCTAGAGATCTCGGTAGCGCGGCCTACAATGAGCAGTTCTTC.

The chain links TRBV6-1 to TRBJ2-7; 8 bases are a match to TRBD1. The V gene end was trimmed by 4 bases and the J gene end by 3 bases; junction bases not matched to a gene: 11. Germline CDR1 MNHNS, CDR2 SASEGT. The length of the CDR3 is 16 residues. In nucleotides, the CDR3 is TGTGCCAGCAGTGGATCGGACAGGGCCCTCATCTACGAGCAGTACTTC. It codes for CASSGSDRALIYEQYF.

The rearrangement uses TRBV10-2 and TRBJ1-1; a possible D gene is TRBD1 (6 bases). Trimming cost V 9 bases and J 1 base, with 12 bases left between them. The CDR3 totals 13 residues. Germline CDR1 is WSHSY and CDR2 is SAAADI. The CDR3 DNA reads TGCGCCAGTTCGACAGGTCCGAACACTGAAGCTTTCTTT. Its translation: CASSTGPNTEAFF.

This chain uses TRBV29-1 with TRBJ1-6; D gene uncertain. This CDR3 region has 14 residues. From germline, CDR1 is SQVTM and CDR2 ANQGSEA. V lost 4 bases and J 5 bases, leaving 12 bases between the germline ends. Written as DNA, the CDR3 is TGCAGCGTTGGGCCGCTGGCGAATAATTCACCCCTCCACTTT. Its translation is CSVGPLANNSPLHF.

The genes are TRBV7-9 and TRBJ2-7, with TRBD1 matching 8 bases. The germline V gene encodes CDR1 SEHNR and CDR2 FQNEAQ (reference sequence). V shed 4 bases, J shed 3 bases, and the junction held 5 bases outside the gene matches. The CDR3 sequence is 14 residues long. CDR3 region: CASSYPGQDYEQYF. The CDR3 coding sequence is TGTGCCAGCAGCTATCCGGGACAGGACTACGAGCAGTACTTC.

V gene TRBV20-1 combines with J gene TRBJ2-7; 7 nucleotides match TRBD2. Trimming took 2 bases from V and 3 from J; bases not matched to a gene: 10. The CDR3 runs to 15 residues. The germline V gene has CDR1 DFQATT and CDR2 SNEGSKA (reference sequence). The CDR3 sequence is CSARNKWTRNYEQYF. In nucleotides, the CDR3 is TGCAGTGCTAGAAATAAGTGGACTAGGAACTACGAGCAGTACTTC.

The chain uses TRBV2 and TRBJ1-5, with D perhaps TRBD1 (5 bases). The CDR3 consists of 14 residues. From germline, CDR1 is SNHLY and CDR2 FYNNEI. Trimming shortened V by 1 base and J by 11 bases, and 15 bases separated the two germline ends. The CDR3, as DNA: TGTGCCAGCAGTGAAGAAACAGGATCATTAGCCCAGCATTTT. Translation gives CASSEETGSLAQHF.

The chain is built from TRBV7-9 and TRBJ2-5; D may be TRBD1 (5 bases). The CDR3 extends over 16 amino acids. V was pared by 5 bases and J by 1 base, with 17 bases between. Germline V CDR1 and CDR2: SEHNR, FQNEAQ (reference sequence). This CDR3 is CASSRLLGQIQETQYF. As DNA, the CDR3 is TGTGCCAGCAGCCGACTTTTGGGGCAGATCCAAGAGACCCAGTACTTC. Combining the CDR3 with reference TRBV7-9 and TRBJ2-5 gives the whole variable domain DTGVSQNPRHKITKRGQNVTFRCDPISEHNRLYWYRQTLGQGPEFLTYFQNEAQLEKSRLLSDRFSAERPKGSFSTLEIQRTEQGDSAMYLCASSRLLGQIQETQYFGPGTRLLVL.

The chain uses TRBV6-2 or TRBV6-3 and TRBJ2-1; D is unclear. Germline V gene lookup returns CDR1 MNHEY and CDR2 SVGEGT. This CDR3 has 17 amino acids. Between the trimmed V and J ends, which lost 6 bases and 0 bases, there was a span of 18 bases. The DNA of the CDR3 is TGTGCCAGCAGCTCCTCCAGACGATGGAGCTCCTACAATGAGCAGTTCTTC. It codes for CASSSSRRWSSYNEQFF.

The chain combines TRBV20-1 with TRBJ1-3; no firm D call. This CDR3 has 14 amino acids. Germline V CDR1 and CDR2: DFQATT, SNEGSKA (reference sequence). Trimming left V 5 bases short and J 4 bases short, with 15 bases between. CDR3 residues: CSAGVARGGNTIYF. CDR3 DNA sequence: TGCAGTGCTGGGGTAGCCAGAGGAGGAAACACCATATATTTT.

V and J are TRBV7-9 and TRBJ2-3; no reliable D call. Between the trimmed V and J ends, which lost 2 bases and 6 bases, there was a span of 6 bases. The CDR3 length is 12 residues. From germline, CDR1 is SEHNR and CDR2 FQNEAQ (reference sequence). The CDR3 sequence: CASSLKWDTQYF. As DNA, the CDR3 is TGTGCCAGCAGCTTAAAGTGGGATACGCAGTATTTT.

The CDR3 nucleotides are TGTGCCAGCAGTTTTTCGGCAGGTACTACCTACGAGCAGTACTTC. It translates to CASSFSAGTTYEQYF. The chain recombines TRBV12-3 or TRBV12-4 with TRBJ2-7; D is ambiguous. The CDR3 is 15 residues long. Trimming cost V 3 bases and J 2 bases, with 14 bases left between them.

The J gene is TRBJ2-6, the V gene TRBV7-9; no reliable D call. Trimming cost V 5 bases and J 4 bases, with 18 bases left between them. Germline V lookup: CDR1 SEHNR, CDR2 FQNEAQ (reference sequence). This CDR3 comprises 17 residues. The CDR3 protein is CASSLTRYKRGANVLTF. The CDR3 DNA is TGTGCCAGCAGCCTAACGAGATACAAAAGAGGGGCCAACGTCCTGACTTTC.

The V call is TRBV6-1, the J call TRBJ2-2; 11 nucleotides agree with TRBD2. Trimming took 4 bases from V and 8 from J; bases not matched to a gene: 3. Germline-derived CDR1 and CDR2 are MNHNS and SASEGT. This CDR3 has 14 amino acids. The CDR3 bases are TGTGCCAGCAGTGTTCTAGCGGGAGGTGGGGAGCTGTTTTTT. Its translation: CASSVLAGGGELFF.

This chain uses TRBV12-3 or TRBV12-4 with TRBJ1-5, with D possibly TRBD1 on 5 matching bases. V lost 8 bases and J lost 9, with 14 bases in between. CDR3 size: 12 residues. The CDR3 nucleotides read TGTGCCAGCCGGGGGGATCGGGGGCCCCAGCATTTT. Translated: CASRGDRGPQHF.

A single count supports this clonotype. The gene calls are TRBV7-3 and TRBJ2-7; 7 nucleotides agree with TRBD1. Trimming took 1 base from V and 6 from J; bases not matched to a gene: 3. Germline V gene sequence: CDR1 SGHTA, CDR2 FQGTGA. The CDR3 runs 13 residues. In DNA form, the CDR3 reads TGTGCCAGCAGCTTAATACCAGGGGGCGAGCAGTACTTC. Translation gives CASSLIPGGEQYF.